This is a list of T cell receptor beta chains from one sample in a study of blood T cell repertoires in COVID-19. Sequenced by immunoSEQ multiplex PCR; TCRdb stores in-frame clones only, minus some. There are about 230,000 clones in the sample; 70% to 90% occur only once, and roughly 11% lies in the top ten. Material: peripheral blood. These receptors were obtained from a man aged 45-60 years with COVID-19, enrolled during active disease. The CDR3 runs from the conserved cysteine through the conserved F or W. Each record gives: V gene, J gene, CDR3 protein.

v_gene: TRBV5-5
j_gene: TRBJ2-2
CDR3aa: CASSLDGHGELFF

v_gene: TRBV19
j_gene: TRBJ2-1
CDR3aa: CASSIANRGHEQFF

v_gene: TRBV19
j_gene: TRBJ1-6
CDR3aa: CASSTWDSNSPLHF

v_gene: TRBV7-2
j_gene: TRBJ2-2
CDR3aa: CASSGRGSAFANTGELFF

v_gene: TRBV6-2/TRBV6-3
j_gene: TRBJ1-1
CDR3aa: CASSYHGGPMNTEAFF

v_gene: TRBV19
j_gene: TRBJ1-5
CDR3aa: CASRPGTPARGQPQHF

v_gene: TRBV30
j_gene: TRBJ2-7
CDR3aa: CAWNRDRGEQYF

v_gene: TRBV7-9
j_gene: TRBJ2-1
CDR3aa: CASSLASSNEQFF

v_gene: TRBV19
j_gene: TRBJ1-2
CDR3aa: CASSIDHSTNYGYTF

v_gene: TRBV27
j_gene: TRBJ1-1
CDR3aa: CASSLLLTGSGTEAFF

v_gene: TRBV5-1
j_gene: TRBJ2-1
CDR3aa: CASSLVPGGNSYNEQFF

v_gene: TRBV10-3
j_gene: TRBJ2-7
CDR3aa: CAISAVAYEQYF

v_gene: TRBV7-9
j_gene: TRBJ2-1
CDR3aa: CASSLALAGGRYNEQFF

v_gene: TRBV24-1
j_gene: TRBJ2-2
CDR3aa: CATSDSGTGGSGELFF

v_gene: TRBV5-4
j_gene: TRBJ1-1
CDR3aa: CASSAEGDWATEAFF

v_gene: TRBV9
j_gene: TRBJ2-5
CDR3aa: CASSVDGATSETQYF

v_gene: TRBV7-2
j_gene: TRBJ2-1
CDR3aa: CASSRLGAGFYNEQFF

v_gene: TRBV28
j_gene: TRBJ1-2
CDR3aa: CASSLGQGVGVSYGYTF

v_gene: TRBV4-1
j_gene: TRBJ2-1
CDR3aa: CASSHESSGVLFDEQFF

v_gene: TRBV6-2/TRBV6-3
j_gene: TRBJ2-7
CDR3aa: CASSYNSKWAGGSYEQYF

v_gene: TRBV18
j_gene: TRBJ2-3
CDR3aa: CASSPVQGLDTQYF

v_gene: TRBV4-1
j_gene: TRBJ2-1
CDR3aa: CASSQDGHTGNYNEQFF

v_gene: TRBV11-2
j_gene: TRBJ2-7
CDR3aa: CASSLEHRGYEQYF

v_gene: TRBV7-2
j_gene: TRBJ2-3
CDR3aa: CASSLALFGTDTQYF

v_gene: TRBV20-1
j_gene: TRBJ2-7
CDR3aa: CSLRRGPEQYF

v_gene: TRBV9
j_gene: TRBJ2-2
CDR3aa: CASSARGADTGELFF

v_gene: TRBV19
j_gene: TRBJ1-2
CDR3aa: CASSMERRDGYTF

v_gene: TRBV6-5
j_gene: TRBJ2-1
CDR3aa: CASSYSPSGSWNEQFF

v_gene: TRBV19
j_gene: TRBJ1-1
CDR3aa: CASSIDSGGGNTEAFF

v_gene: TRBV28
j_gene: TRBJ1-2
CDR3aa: CASSFPDRGHGYTF

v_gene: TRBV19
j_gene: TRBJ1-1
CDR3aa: CATSRAGNTEAFF

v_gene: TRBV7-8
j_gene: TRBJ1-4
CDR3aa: CASSPGTGGTNEKLFF

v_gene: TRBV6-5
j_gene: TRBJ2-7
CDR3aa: CASSYSRGGGYEQYF

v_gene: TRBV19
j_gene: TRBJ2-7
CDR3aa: CASSTPEEGRISYEQYF

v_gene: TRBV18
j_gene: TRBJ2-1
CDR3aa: CASSPLQDRINEQFF

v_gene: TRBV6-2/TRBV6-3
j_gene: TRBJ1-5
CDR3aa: CASSHDYSNQPQHF